These T cell receptor beta chains were read from a single sample in a study of shared clonotypes between healthy human individuals. TCRdb's copy holds only in-frame clones and misses some; the assay was immunoSEQ multiplex PCR. The repertoire has 2 million to 2.5 million clones, about 94% of them found once; the top ten carry roughly 1.1%. Sequenced input: naive CD8+ T cells sorted from blood. These receptors all stem from a man between 18 and 29 years old in good health. CDR3s include the opening cysteine and the closing phenylalanine or tryptophan. Fields, in order: D gene, V gene, CDR3 length, clone size, J gene, CDR3 DNA, CDR3 protein. D genes are given only for firm matches. For some rows the clone size is stated as once, few or many, or as a class when expanded; others skip it.

d_call: TRBD1
v_call: TRBV11-2
cdr3_length: 15
clone_size: -
j_call: TRBJ2-7
cdr3_nt: TGTGCCAGCAGCTCTTTGACAGGGCTCCTCTACGAGCAGTACTTC
cdr3_aa: CASSSLTGLLYEQYF

d_call: TRBD2
v_call: TRBV7-9
cdr3_length: 16
clone_size: -
j_call: TRBJ2-3
cdr3_nt: TGTGCCAGCAGCCCTCGACTAGCGGGATCCACAGATACGCAGTATTTT
cdr3_aa: CASSPRLAGSTDTQYF

d_call: TRBD2
v_call: TRBV7-9
cdr3_length: 15
clone_size: -
j_call: TRBJ2-3
cdr3_nt: TGTGCCAGCAGCTTACTAGCGGGGGACGCAGATACGCAGTATTTT
cdr3_aa: CASSLLAGDADTQYF

d_call: -
v_call: TRBV11-2
cdr3_length: 15
clone_size: -
j_call: TRBJ1-1
cdr3_nt: TGTGCCAGCAGCGCCTATACAGGGACGAACACTGAAGCTTTCTTT
cdr3_aa: CASSAYTGTNTEAFF

d_call: TRBD2
v_call: TRBV7-9
cdr3_length: 15
clone_size: once
j_call: TRBJ2-7
cdr3_nt: TGTGCCAGCAGGCCCCTAGCGGGGGGGCCCGGCGAGCAGTACTTC
cdr3_aa: CASRPLAGGPGEQYF

d_call: TRBD2
v_call: TRBV27
cdr3_length: 17
clone_size: -
j_call: TRBJ2-7
cdr3_nt: TGTGCCAGCAGTTTACAACGACTAGCGGGAGGGCCCTACGAGCAGTACTTC
cdr3_aa: CASSLQRLAGGPYEQYF

d_call: TRBD2
v_call: TRBV29-1
cdr3_length: 18
clone_size: -
j_call: TRBJ2-1
cdr3_nt: TGCAGCGTCACAACGATCCCGGGACTAGCGGGGGGTTACAATGAGCAGTTCTTC
cdr3_aa: CSVTTIPGLAGGYNEQFF

d_call: TRBD1
v_call: TRBV28
cdr3_length: 15
clone_size: -
j_call: TRBJ1-1
cdr3_nt: TGTGCCACCCTAATACAGGGGGCATTGAACACTGAAGCTTTCTTT
cdr3_aa: CATLIQGALNTEAFF

d_call: -
v_call: TRBV21-1
cdr3_length: 15
clone_size: once
j_call: TRBJ1-2
cdr3_nt: TGTGCCATCAAACTCGGGGGGCTTCGAGCCTATGGCTACACCTTC
cdr3_aa: CAIKLGGLRAYGYTF

d_call: -
v_call: TRBV6-1
cdr3_length: 15
clone_size: -
j_call: TRBJ1-4
cdr3_nt: TGTGCCAGCATGAGCGGGACACTAAATTATGAAAAACTGTTTTTT
cdr3_aa: CASMSGTLNYEKLFF

d_call: -
v_call: TRBV27
cdr3_length: 14
clone_size: -
j_call: TRBJ1-1
cdr3_nt: TGTGCCAGCAGTTTGACTCGATCGAACACTGAAGCTTTCTTT
cdr3_aa: CASSLTRSNTEAFF

d_call: -
v_call: TRBV27
cdr3_length: 13
clone_size: -
j_call: TRBJ1-6
cdr3_nt: TGTGCCAGCAGTTTATCGATTCAGTCACCCCTCCACTTT
cdr3_aa: CASSLSIQSPLHF

d_call: -
v_call: TRBV4-1
cdr3_length: 15
clone_size: once
j_call: TRBJ1-1
cdr3_nt: TGCGCCAGCAGCCAAGGGTGGGGGAAGGGGACTGAAGCTTTCTTT
cdr3_aa: CASSQGWGKGTEAFF

d_call: -
v_call: TRBV27
cdr3_length: 15
clone_size: -
j_call: TRBJ1-2
cdr3_nt: TGTGCCAGCAGTACTCTACCCCAGCGGCACTATGGCTACACCTTC
cdr3_aa: CASSTLPQRHYGYTF

d_call: -
v_call: TRBV5-6
cdr3_length: 14
clone_size: -
j_call: TRBJ2-7
cdr3_nt: TGTGCCAGCAGCTACCGTGGAGGGCCCTACGAGCAGTACTTC
cdr3_aa: CASSYRGGPYEQYF

d_call: -
v_call: TRBV27
cdr3_length: 15
clone_size: -
j_call: TRBJ2-1
cdr3_nt: TGTGCCAGCAGTTGGGACGGAAACCTAAACAATGAGCAGTTCTTC
cdr3_aa: CASSWDGNLNNEQFF

d_call: TRBD2
v_call: TRBV7-2
cdr3_length: 17
clone_size: once
j_call: TRBJ2-7
cdr3_nt: TGTGCCAGCAGCTTATTGCCTTTGACGGGGGGATTTGACGAGCAGTACTTC
cdr3_aa: CASSLLPLTGGFDEQYF

d_call: -
v_call: TRBV6-6
cdr3_length: 15
clone_size: once
j_call: TRBJ1-3
cdr3_nt: TGTGCCAGCAGTTCTCGGGAGCACTCTGGAAACACCATATATTTT
cdr3_aa: CASSSREHSGNTIYF

d_call: -
v_call: TRBV6-1
cdr3_length: 16
clone_size: -
j_call: TRBJ2-3
cdr3_nt: TGTGCCAGCAGTGAGGGGGGAACCAGCGATACAGATACGCAGTATTTT
cdr3_aa: CASSEGGTSDTDTQYF

d_call: TRBD1
v_call: TRBV6-1
cdr3_length: 15
clone_size: -
j_call: TRBJ2-5
cdr3_nt: TGTGCCAGCAGCGCCCGGGACAGGGGATTAGAGACCCAGTACTTC
cdr3_aa: CASSARDRGLETQYF

d_call: TRBD1
v_call: TRBV29-1
cdr3_length: 16
clone_size: -
j_call: TRBJ2-1
cdr3_nt: TGCAGCGTTGAAGGGGGGTGGGACAGAGTTTTAGATGAGCAGTTCTTC
cdr3_aa: CSVEGGWDRVLDEQFF

d_call: -
v_call: TRBV4-3
cdr3_length: 18
clone_size: -
j_call: TRBJ1-6
cdr3_nt: TGCGCCAGCAGCCAAGGACCTACGACGGGGGTCCTCTATTCACCCCTCCACTTT
cdr3_aa: CASSQGPTTGVLYSPLHF

d_call: -
v_call: TRBV11-2
cdr3_length: 16
clone_size: -
j_call: TRBJ2-7
cdr3_nt: TGTGCCAGCAGCTTAGACTGGACAGACTCAGCCTACGAGCAGTACTTC
cdr3_aa: CASSLDWTDSAYEQYF

d_call: -
v_call: TRBV5-4
cdr3_length: 13
clone_size: -
j_call: TRBJ1-1
cdr3_nt: TGTGCCAGCAGCTATAGGGGGGACACTGAAGCTTTCTTT
cdr3_aa: CASSYRGDTEAFF

d_call: TRBD2
v_call: TRBV6-5
cdr3_length: 15
clone_size: -
j_call: TRBJ2-7
cdr3_nt: TGTGCCAGCAGCCCGACTAGCGGGTCCTCCTACGAGCAGTACTTC
cdr3_aa: CASSPTSGSSYEQYF

d_call: TRBD1
v_call: TRBV5-1
cdr3_length: 16
clone_size: once
j_call: TRBJ1-3
cdr3_nt: TGCGCCAGCAGCTTGAGAGAGACAGGGGCTACAGACACCATATATTTT
cdr3_aa: CASSLRETGATDTIYF

d_call: -
v_call: TRBV27
cdr3_length: 16
clone_size: once
j_call: TRBJ2-7
cdr3_nt: TGTGCCAGCAGTAATTCCCTGGGGGCCCTCTCCTACGAGCAGTACTTC
cdr3_aa: CASSNSLGALSYEQYF

d_call: -
v_call: TRBV7-9
cdr3_length: 16
clone_size: -
j_call: TRBJ1-5
cdr3_nt: TGTGCCAGCAGCTCCTCGGGGGGGGAGAGCAATCAGCCCCAGCATTTT
cdr3_aa: CASSSSGGESNQPQHF

d_call: TRBD1
v_call: TRBV9
cdr3_length: 14
clone_size: -
j_call: TRBJ1-2
cdr3_nt: TGTGCCAGCAGCGCCCCCGGGACAGGTGATGGCTACACCTTC
cdr3_aa: CASSAPGTGDGYTF

d_call: TRBD1
v_call: TRBV28
cdr3_length: 14
clone_size: -
j_call: TRBJ1-5
cdr3_nt: TGTGCCAGCAGTTCACAGGGGCTGGGCCAGCCCCAGCATTTT
cdr3_aa: CASSSQGLGQPQHF

d_call: -
v_call: TRBV27
cdr3_length: 17
clone_size: -
j_call: TRBJ1-5
cdr3_nt: TGTGCCAGCAGGTCAGCGTCCTCTGTTTATAGCAATCAGCCCCAGCATTTT
cdr3_aa: CASRSASSVYSNQPQHF

d_call: TRBD1
v_call: TRBV5-6
cdr3_length: 14
clone_size: -
j_call: TRBJ2-7
cdr3_nt: TGTGCCAGCAGTGCCGGGACAGGGTACTACGAGCAGTACTTC
cdr3_aa: CASSAGTGYYEQYF

d_call: TRBD1
v_call: TRBV27
cdr3_length: 13
clone_size: -
j_call: TRBJ2-7
cdr3_nt: TGTGCCAGCAGGAGGGACAGGGCGGACGAGCAGTACTTC
cdr3_aa: CASRRDRADEQYF

d_call: TRBD2
v_call: TRBV7-2
cdr3_length: 16
clone_size: -
j_call: TRBJ2-1
cdr3_nt: TGTGCCAGCAGCCCGCAACTAGCGGGGTCTTACAATGAGCAGTTCTTC
cdr3_aa: CASSPQLAGSYNEQFF

d_call: -
v_call: TRBV28
cdr3_length: 15
clone_size: -
j_call: TRBJ1-3
cdr3_nt: TGTGCCAGCAGGCCCTCAGGGAGCTCTGGAAACACCATATATTTT
cdr3_aa: CASRPSGSSGNTIYF

d_call: -
v_call: TRBV9
cdr3_length: 12
clone_size: once
j_call: TRBJ1-1
cdr3_nt: TGTGCCAGCAGCCTCGGGGGCCTTGAAGCTTTCTTT
cdr3_aa: CASSLGGLEAFF

d_call: -
v_call: TRBV27
cdr3_length: 14
clone_size: -
j_call: TRBJ1-4
cdr3_nt: TGTGCCAGCAGTTGGGTGGGGGGCCGTGAAAAACTGTTTTTT
cdr3_aa: CASSWVGGREKLFF

d_call: -
v_call: TRBV5-4
cdr3_length: 14
clone_size: -
j_call: TRBJ1-4
cdr3_nt: TGTGCCAGCAGCAAGACAGAAGGTTTTGAAAAACTGTTTTTT
cdr3_aa: CASSKTEGFEKLFF

d_call: TRBD2
v_call: TRBV5-1
cdr3_length: 16
clone_size: -
j_call: TRBJ2-5
cdr3_nt: TGCGCCAGCAGCTTGGTGTGGACTAGGGCCACAGAGACCCAGTACTTC
cdr3_aa: CASSLVWTRATETQYF

d_call: -
v_call: TRBV5-4
cdr3_length: 13
clone_size: -
j_call: TRBJ2-5
cdr3_nt: TGTGCCAGCAGCTTGGATCATTCCCAACCTTATTACTTC
cdr3_aa: CASSLDHSQPYYF

d_call: -
v_call: TRBV4-3
cdr3_length: 13
clone_size: -
j_call: TRBJ1-4
cdr3_nt: TGCGCCAGCAGCCCTGACTTTCTCCGGGAACTGTTTTTT
cdr3_aa: CASSPDFLRELFF

d_call: TRBD1
v_call: TRBV4-1
cdr3_length: 15
clone_size: -
j_call: TRBJ1-2
cdr3_nt: TGCGCCAGCAGCCAGACTAGACAGGGTGTATATGGCTACACCTTC
cdr3_aa: CASSQTRQGVYGYTF

d_call: TRBD2
v_call: TRBV27
cdr3_length: 16
clone_size: -
j_call: TRBJ2-7
cdr3_nt: TGTGCCAGCAGTTTGACTAGCGGGAGAGACACCTACGAGCAGTACTTC
cdr3_aa: CASSLTSGRDTYEQYF

d_call: TRBD2
v_call: TRBV27
cdr3_length: 16
clone_size: -
j_call: TRBJ2-7
cdr3_nt: TGTGCCAGCAGTTCCCTTAGCGGGGGGACTACCTACGAGCAGTACTTC
cdr3_aa: CASSSLSGGTTYEQYF

d_call: TRBD2
v_call: TRBV18
cdr3_length: 17
clone_size: -
j_call: TRBJ2-5
cdr3_nt: TGTGCCAGCTCACGCGCACTAGCGGGGGGCTACCAAGAGACCCAGTACTTC
cdr3_aa: CASSRALAGGYQETQYF

d_call: TRBD2
v_call: TRBV28
cdr3_length: 17
clone_size: -
j_call: TRBJ2-1
cdr3_nt: TGTGCCAGCAGTTCGTTGGGTATAGCGGGGGGGAAAAATGAGCAGTTCTTC
cdr3_aa: CASSSLGIAGGKNEQFF

d_call: TRBD2
v_call: TRBV11-2
cdr3_length: 17
clone_size: -
j_call: TRBJ2-1
cdr3_nt: TGTGCCAGCAGCACACACCCCCTAGCGGGAGGGTCAAATGAGCAGTTCTTC
cdr3_aa: CASSTHPLAGGSNEQFF

d_call: -
v_call: TRBV10-1
cdr3_length: 13
clone_size: -
j_call: TRBJ2-7
cdr3_nt: TGCGCCAGCAGTGATTCACAGCGCTACGAGCAGTACTTC
cdr3_aa: CASSDSQRYEQYF

d_call: TRBD1
v_call: TRBV19
cdr3_length: 16
clone_size: -
j_call: TRBJ2-6
cdr3_nt: TGTGCCAGTAGTATGGACAGGGAGTCTGGGGCCAACGTCCTGACTTTC
cdr3_aa: CASSMDRESGANVLTF

d_call: -
v_call: TRBV23-1
cdr3_length: 16
clone_size: -
j_call: TRBJ1-2
cdr3_nt: TGCGCCAGCAGTCCGAGACCGACCGCCTTCAACTATGGCTACACCTTC
cdr3_aa: CASSPRPTAFNYGYTF

d_call: -
v_call: TRBV15
cdr3_length: 13
clone_size: -
j_call: TRBJ1-1
cdr3_nt: TGTGCCACCAGCAGGGCGCCGGGGTTTCAGGCTTTCTTT
cdr3_aa: CATSRAPGFQAFF

d_call: TRBD2
v_call: TRBV11-2
cdr3_length: 15
clone_size: -
j_call: TRBJ2-7
cdr3_nt: TGTGCCAGCACCGTAGCGGGAGGTAGTTCCTACGAGCAGTACTTC
cdr3_aa: CASTVAGGSSYEQYF

d_call: -
v_call: TRBV13
cdr3_length: 14
clone_size: once
j_call: TRBJ1-2
cdr3_nt: TGTGCCAGCAGCCCCACTCAGGGGCTCTATGGCTACACCTTC
cdr3_aa: CASSPTQGLYGYTF

d_call: TRBD2
v_call: TRBV27
cdr3_length: 16
clone_size: -
j_call: TRBJ2-1
cdr3_nt: TGTGCCAGCAGTTCCCCCGAGACTAGCTCTTTAAATGAGCAGTTCTTC
cdr3_aa: CASSSPETSSLNEQFF

d_call: -
v_call: TRBV13
cdr3_length: 17
clone_size: -
j_call: TRBJ1-6
cdr3_nt: TGTGCCAGCAGCTTAGAGTCCGGGGGACGGCATAATTCACCCCTCCACTTT
cdr3_aa: CASSLESGGRHNSPLHF

d_call: -
v_call: TRBV11-2
cdr3_length: 13
clone_size: -
j_call: TRBJ2-2
cdr3_nt: TGTGCCAGCAGCGCTCCCCGATTCGGGGAGCTGTTTTTT
cdr3_aa: CASSAPRFGELFF

d_call: -
v_call: TRBV6-5
cdr3_length: 13
clone_size: -
j_call: TRBJ2-7
cdr3_nt: TGTGCCAGCACCCTTGCGAGGGCTTACGAGCAGTACTTC
cdr3_aa: CASTLARAYEQYF

d_call: -
v_call: TRBV11-2
cdr3_length: 17
clone_size: -
j_call: TRBJ2-3
cdr3_nt: TGTGCCAGCAGCGGTAGAGCGGTGGCCTCAGGGACAGATACGCAGTATTTT
cdr3_aa: CASSGRAVASGTDTQYF

d_call: TRBD1
v_call: TRBV28
cdr3_length: 13
clone_size: -
j_call: TRBJ2-5
cdr3_nt: TGTGCCAGCCAACAGGGGCACCAAGAGACCCAGTACTTC
cdr3_aa: CASQQGHQETQYF

d_call: TRBD2
v_call: TRBV6-6
cdr3_length: 14
clone_size: -
j_call: TRBJ2-4
cdr3_nt: TGTGCCAGCAGTTACTCCCGGGGGGTCGGCATTCAGTACTTC
cdr3_aa: CASSYSRGVGIQYF